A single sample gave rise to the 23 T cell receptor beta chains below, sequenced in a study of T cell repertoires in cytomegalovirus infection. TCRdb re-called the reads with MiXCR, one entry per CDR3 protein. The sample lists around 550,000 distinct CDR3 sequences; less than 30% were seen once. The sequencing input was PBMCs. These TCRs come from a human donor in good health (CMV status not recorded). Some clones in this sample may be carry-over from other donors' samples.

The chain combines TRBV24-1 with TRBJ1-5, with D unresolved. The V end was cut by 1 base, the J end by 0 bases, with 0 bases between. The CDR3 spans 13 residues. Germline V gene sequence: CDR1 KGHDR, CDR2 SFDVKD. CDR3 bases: TGTGCCACCAGTGATTTTAGCAATCAGCCCCAGCATTTT. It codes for CATSDFSNQPQHF.

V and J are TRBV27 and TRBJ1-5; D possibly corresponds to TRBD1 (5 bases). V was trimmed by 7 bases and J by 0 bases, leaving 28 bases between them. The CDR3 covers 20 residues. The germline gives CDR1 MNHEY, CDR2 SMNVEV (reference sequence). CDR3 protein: CASKVRELSEPMISNQPQHF. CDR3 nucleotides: TGTGCCAGCAAGGTCAGGGAATTAAGCGAGCCCATGATTAGCAATCAGCCCCAGCATTTT.

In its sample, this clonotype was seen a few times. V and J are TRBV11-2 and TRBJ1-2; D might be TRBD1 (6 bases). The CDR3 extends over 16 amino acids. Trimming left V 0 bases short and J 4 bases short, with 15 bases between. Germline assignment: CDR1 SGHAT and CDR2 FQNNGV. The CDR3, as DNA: TGTGCCAGCAGCTTAGATGGGGGGGCCAGTATCTATGGCTACACCTTC. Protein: CASSLDGGASIYGYTF.

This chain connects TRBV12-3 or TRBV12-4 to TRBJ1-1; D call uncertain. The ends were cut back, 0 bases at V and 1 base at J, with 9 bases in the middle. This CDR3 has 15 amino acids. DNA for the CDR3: TGTGCCAGCAGTTTAGCGGTTACGGCGAACACTGAAGCTTTCTTT. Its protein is CASSLAVTANTEAFF.

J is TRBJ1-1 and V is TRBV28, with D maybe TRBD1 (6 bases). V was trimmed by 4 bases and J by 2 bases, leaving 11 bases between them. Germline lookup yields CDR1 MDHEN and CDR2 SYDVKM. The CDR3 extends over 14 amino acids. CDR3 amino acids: CASSSADRNTEAFF. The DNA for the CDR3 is TGTGCCAGCAGTTCCGCGGACAGAAACACTGAAGCTTTCTTT.

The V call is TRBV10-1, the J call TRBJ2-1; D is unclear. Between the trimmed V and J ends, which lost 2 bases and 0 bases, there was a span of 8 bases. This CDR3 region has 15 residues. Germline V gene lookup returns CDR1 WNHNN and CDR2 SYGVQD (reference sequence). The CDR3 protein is CASSETESSYNEQFF. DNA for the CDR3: TGCGCCAGCAGTGAGACTGAGAGCTCCTACAATGAGCAGTTCTTC.

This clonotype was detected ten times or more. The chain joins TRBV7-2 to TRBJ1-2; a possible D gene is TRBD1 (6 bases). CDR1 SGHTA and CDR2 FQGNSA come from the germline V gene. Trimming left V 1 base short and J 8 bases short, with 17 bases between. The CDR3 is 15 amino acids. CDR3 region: CASSLDPGGRWGYTF. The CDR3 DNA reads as TGTGCCAGCAGCTTAGATCCCGGGGGGCGCTGGGGCTACACCTTC.

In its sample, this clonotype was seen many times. The chain's CDR3 is CASTKTPFGYEYEQYF. CDR3 nucleotides: TGTGCCAGCACTAAAACCCCTTTTGGGTATGAGTACGAGCAGTACTTC. The chain carries TRBV28 and TRBJ2-7; D unresolved. V was trimmed by 7 bases and J by 4 bases, leaving 23 bases between them. Germline values: CDR1 MDHEN, CDR2 SYDVKM. The CDR3 runs 16 residues.

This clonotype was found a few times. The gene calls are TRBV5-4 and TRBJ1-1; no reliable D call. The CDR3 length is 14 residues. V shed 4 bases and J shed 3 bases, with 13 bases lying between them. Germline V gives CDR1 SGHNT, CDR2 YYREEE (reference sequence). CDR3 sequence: CASSAALRDTEAFF. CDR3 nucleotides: TGTGCCAGCAGCGCCGCCCTTAGAGACACTGAAGCTTTCTTT.

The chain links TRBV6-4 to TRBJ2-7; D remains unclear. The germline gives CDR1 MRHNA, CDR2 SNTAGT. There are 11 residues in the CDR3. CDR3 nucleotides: TGTGCCAGCAGTGACTCCCACGAGCAGTACGTC. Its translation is CASSDSHEQYV.

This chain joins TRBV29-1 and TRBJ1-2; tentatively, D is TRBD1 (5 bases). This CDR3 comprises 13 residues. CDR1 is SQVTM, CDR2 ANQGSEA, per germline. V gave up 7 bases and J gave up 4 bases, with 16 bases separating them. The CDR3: CSAVDSHLYGYTF. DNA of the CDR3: TGCAGCGCCGTTGACAGCCACCTCTATGGCTACACCTTC. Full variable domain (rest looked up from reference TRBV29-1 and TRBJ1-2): SAVISQKPSRDICQRGTSLTIQCQVDSQVTMMFWYRQQPGQSLTLIATANQGSEATYESGFVIDKFPISRPNLTFSTLTVSNMSPEDSSIYLCSAVDSHLYGYTFGSGTRLTVV.

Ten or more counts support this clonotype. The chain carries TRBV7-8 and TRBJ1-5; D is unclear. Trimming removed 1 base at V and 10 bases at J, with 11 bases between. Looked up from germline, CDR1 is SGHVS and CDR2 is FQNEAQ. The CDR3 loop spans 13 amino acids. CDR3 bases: TGTGCCAGCAGCTTAGTGCTTTCTAAACCCCAGCATTTT. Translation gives CASSLVLSKPQHF.

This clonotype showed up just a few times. The CDR3 bases are TGTGCCAGCAACCTCCGGGACGAAGCTTTCTTT. Translation gives CASNLRDEAFF. The chain uses TRBV6-1 and TRBJ1-1; TRBD1 is a possible D gene (5 bases). CDR1 is MNHNS, CDR2 SASEGT, per germline. The germline V and J ends were trimmed by 7 bases and 8 bases, with 11 bases remaining between them. The CDR3 covers 11 residues.

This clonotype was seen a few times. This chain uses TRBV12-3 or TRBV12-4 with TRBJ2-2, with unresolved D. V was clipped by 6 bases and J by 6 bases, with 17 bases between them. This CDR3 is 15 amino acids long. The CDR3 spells CASSRPGPRSGELFF. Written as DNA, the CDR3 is TGTGCCAGCAGCCGCCCTGGTCCGCGGTCCGGGGAGCTGTTTTTT.

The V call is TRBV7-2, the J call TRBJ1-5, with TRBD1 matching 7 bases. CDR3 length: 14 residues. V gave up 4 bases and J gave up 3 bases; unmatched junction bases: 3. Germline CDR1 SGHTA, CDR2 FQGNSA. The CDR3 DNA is TGTGCCAGCAGCTCCAGGGGGGACAATCAGCCCCAGCATTTT. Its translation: CASSSRGDNQPQHF.

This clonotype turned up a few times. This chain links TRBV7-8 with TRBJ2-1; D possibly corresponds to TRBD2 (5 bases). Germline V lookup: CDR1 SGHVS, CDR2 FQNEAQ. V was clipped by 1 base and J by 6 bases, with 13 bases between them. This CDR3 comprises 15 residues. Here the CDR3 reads CASSLVISRGNEQFF. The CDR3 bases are TGTGCCAGCAGCTTAGTTATCTCACGGGGCAATGAGCAGTTCTTC. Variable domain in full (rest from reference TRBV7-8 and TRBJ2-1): GAGVSQSPRYKVAKRGQDVALRCDPISGHVSLFWYQQALGQGPEFLTYFQNEAQLDKSGLPSDRFFAERPEGSVSTLKIQRTQQEDSAVYLCASSLVISRGNEQFFGPGTRLTVL.

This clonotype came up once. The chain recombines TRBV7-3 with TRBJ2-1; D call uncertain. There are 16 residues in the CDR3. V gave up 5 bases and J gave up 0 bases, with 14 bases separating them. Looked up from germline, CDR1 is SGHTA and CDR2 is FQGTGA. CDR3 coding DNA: TGTGCCAGCAGCCTGGGAAGGCGGAGCTCCTACAATGAGCAGTTCTTC. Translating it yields CASSLGRRSSYNEQFF.

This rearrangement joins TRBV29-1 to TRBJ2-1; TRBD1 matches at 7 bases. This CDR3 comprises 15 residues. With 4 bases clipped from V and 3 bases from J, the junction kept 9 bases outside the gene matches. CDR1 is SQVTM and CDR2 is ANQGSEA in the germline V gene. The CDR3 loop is CSVANPRTGYNEQFF. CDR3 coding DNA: TGCAGCGTTGCCAACCCGCGGACAGGCTACAATGAGCAGTTCTTC.

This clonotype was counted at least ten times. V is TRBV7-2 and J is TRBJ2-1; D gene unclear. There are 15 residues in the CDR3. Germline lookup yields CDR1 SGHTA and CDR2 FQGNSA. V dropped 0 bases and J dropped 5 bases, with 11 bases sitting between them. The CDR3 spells CASSLALDFNNEQFF. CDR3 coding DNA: TGTGCCAGCAGCTTAGCCCTGGATTTCAACAATGAGCAGTTCTTC.

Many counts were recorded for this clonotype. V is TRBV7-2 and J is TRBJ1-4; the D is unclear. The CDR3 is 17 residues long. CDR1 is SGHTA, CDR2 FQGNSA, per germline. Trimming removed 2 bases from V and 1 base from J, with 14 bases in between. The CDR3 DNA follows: TGTGCCAGCAGCTTACACCCGAGGGTGGGAACTAATGAAAAACTGTTTTTT. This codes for CASSLHPRVGTNEKLFF.

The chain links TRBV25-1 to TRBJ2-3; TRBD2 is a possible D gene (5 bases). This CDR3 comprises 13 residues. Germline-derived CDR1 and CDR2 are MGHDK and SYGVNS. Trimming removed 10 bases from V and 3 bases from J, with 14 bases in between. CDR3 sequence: CATLAGGTDTQYF. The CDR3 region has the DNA TGTGCCACCCTAGCAGGAGGTACAGATACGCAGTATTTT.

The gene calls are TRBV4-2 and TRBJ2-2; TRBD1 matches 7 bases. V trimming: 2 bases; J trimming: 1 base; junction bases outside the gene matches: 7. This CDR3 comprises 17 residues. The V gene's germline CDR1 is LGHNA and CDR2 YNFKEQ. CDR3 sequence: CASSQRGQGVNTGELFF. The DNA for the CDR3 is TGTGCCAGCAGCCAAAGGGGTCAGGGGGTGAACACCGGGGAGCTGTTTTTT.

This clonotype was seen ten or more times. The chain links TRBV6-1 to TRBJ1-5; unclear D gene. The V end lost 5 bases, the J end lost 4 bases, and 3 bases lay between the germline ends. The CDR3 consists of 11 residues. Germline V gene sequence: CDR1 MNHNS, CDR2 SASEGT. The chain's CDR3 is CASSRNQPQHF. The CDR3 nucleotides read TGTGCCAGCAGTAGAAATCAGCCCCAGCATTTT.